Below, 8 T cell receptor beta chains from the same sample are listed, as sequenced in a study of OX40 agonist ivuxolimab in advanced cancers. Repertoires were generated with immunoSEQ multiplex PCR, while TCRdb's copy carries only in-frame clones and drops some. The data show more than 95,000 clones, 80% to 95% seen once. The sample in question was CD4+ or CD8+ T cells sorted from blood, obtained in a trial of the OX40 agonist ivuxolimab. All receptors derive from an adult with an advanced solid tumor such as melanoma, head and neck, liver or kidney cancer.

The chain uses TRBV15 and TRBJ2-3; a weak D match, TRBD1 (5 bases). Looked up from germline, CDR1 is LNHNV and CDR2 is YYDKDF (reference sequence). CDR3 length: 15 amino acids. Between the trimmed V and J ends, which lost 4 bases and 1 base, there was a span of 12 bases. CDR3 amino acids: CATSTPKGGTDTQYF. Written as DNA, the CDR3 is TGTGCCACCAGCACGCCAAAAGGGGGCACAGATACGCAGTATTTT.

The V call is TRBV19, the J call TRBJ1-1, with 11 bases fitting TRBD1. Germline lookup yields CDR1 LNHDA and CDR2 SQIVND (reference sequence). V shed 4 bases and J 1 base; nucleotides not matched to a gene: 2. The CDR3 extends over 15 amino acids. The CDR3 nucleotides read TGTGCCAGTAGTAGGACAGGGGGCCGGAACACTGAAGCTTTCTTT. Protein sequence: CASSRTGGRNTEAFF.

V usage is TRBV30 and J usage is TRBJ2-1, with 7 bases fitting TRBD2. The J segment lost 3 bases and the V segment lost 4 bases, leaving 3 bases of the junction unmatched. This CDR3 spans 13 amino acids. CDR1 is GTSNPN and CDR2 is SVGIG in the germline V gene (reference sequence). The CDR3 DNA follows: TGTGCCTGGAAGGGACTATACTACAATGAGCAGTTCTTC. Translated, it gives CAWKGLYYNEQFF.

The V and J genes are TRBV19 and TRBJ2-6, with D uncertain. The CDR3 spans 14 residues. V dropped 4 bases and J dropped 4 bases, with 8 bases sitting between them. Germline V gene data show CDR1 as LNHDA and CDR2 as SQIVND (reference sequence). CDR3 amino acids: CASSTSLGANVLTF. As DNA, the CDR3 is TGTGCCAGTAGTACGTCTCTCGGGGCCAACGTCCTGACTTTC. The whole variable domain, remainder taken from reference TRBV19 and TRBJ2-6, is DGGITQSPKYLFRKEGQNVTLSCEQNLNHDAMYWYRQDPGQGLRLIYYSQIVNDFQKGDIAEGYSVSREKKESFPLTVTSAQKNPTAFYLCASSTSLGANVLTFGAGSRLTVL.

The rearrangement uses TRBV6-5 and TRBJ2-7; D might be TRBD1 or TRBD2, each matching 5 bases. Germline-derived CDR1 and CDR2 are MNHEY and SVGAGI. The CDR3 contains 15 residues. V was pared by 5 bases and J by 3 bases, with 17 bases between. The CDR3 DNA sequence: TGTGCCAGCAGTCCGACCGGGACGCAACACTACGAGCAGTACTTC. Translation: CASSPTGTQHYEQYF.

CDR3 DNA: TGTGCCAGCAGCTTGGAAGGGAGGAATGAAAAACTGTTTTTT. Residues: CASSLEGRNEKLFF. The chain couples TRBV5-4 to TRBJ1-4; no clear D. Trimming shortened V by 0 bases and J by 5 bases, and 8 bases separated the two germline ends. CDR1 and CDR2 from the germline V gene are SGHNT and YYREEE (reference sequence). This CDR3 has 14 amino acids.

In its sample, this clone was seen a few times. CDR3 DNA sequence: TGTGCCAGCCGAAAGCCGGTCTACGAGCAGTACTTC. Protein: CASRKPVYEQYF. The V call is TRBV28, the J call TRBJ2-7; the D is unclear. Per germline, CDR1 MDHEN and CDR2 SYDVKM. The CDR3 runs to 12 residues. V was cut by 8 bases and J by 3 bases, with 11 bases left in between.

The chain combines TRBV27 with TRBJ1-1; no clear D. CDR1 is MNHEY and CDR2 is SMNVEV in the germline V gene (reference sequence). There are 12 residues in the CDR3. The V gene lost 10 bases and the J gene lost 4 bases, with 13 bases spanning the gap. DNA of the CDR3: TGTGCCACCAGAGGACCCGCCACTGAAGCTTTCTTT. It codes for CATRGPATEAFF.